Given below is one T cell receptor beta chain in context. Antigen: not known. The sample belongs to a study of OX40 agonist ivuxolimab in advanced cancers. For the study at large: Dose-escalation cases comprised hepatocellular carcinoma, melanoma, renal cell or head and neck cancer. Of mixed ages from about 20 to 80 and averaging approximately 60 years, the group was approximately 84% male. Study results and caveats: In CD8+ T cells, expanded clones were on average more numerous than in CD4+. There were also nonresponders showing low normalized T-cell clonal expansion.

Germline V lookup: CDR1 SGDLS, CDR2 YYNGEE. This CDR3 has 14 amino acids. V was pared by 0 bases and J by 1 base, with 7 bases between. Method: immunoSEQ multiplex PCR; TCRdb's copy keeps in-frame clones and lacks some. The sample consists of 42,000 or so clones, about 86% of them appearing once. The chain has TRBV9 and TRBJ1-1; D is possibly TRBD1 (6 bases). This receptor was identified in an adult with an advanced solid tumor such as melanoma, head and neck, liver or kidney cancer. The material sequenced was CD4+ or CD8+ T cells sorted from blood, taken in a trial of the OX40 agonist ivuxolimab. The CDR3 loop is CASSVEGGNTEAFF. The CDR3 nucleotides are TGTGCCAGCAGCGTAGAAGGGGGGAACACTGAAGCTTTCTTT.